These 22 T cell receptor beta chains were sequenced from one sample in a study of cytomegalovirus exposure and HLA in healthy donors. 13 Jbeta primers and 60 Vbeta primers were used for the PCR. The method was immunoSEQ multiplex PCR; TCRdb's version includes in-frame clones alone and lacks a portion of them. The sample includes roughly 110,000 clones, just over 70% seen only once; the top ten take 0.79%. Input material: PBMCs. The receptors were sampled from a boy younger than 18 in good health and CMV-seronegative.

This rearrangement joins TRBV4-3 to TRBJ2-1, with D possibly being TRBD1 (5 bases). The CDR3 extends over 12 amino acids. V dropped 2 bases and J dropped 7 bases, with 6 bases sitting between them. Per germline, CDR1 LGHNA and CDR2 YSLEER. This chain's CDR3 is CASSQNRNEQFF. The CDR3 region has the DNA TGCGCCAGCAGCCAAAACAGGAATGAGCAGTTCTTC.

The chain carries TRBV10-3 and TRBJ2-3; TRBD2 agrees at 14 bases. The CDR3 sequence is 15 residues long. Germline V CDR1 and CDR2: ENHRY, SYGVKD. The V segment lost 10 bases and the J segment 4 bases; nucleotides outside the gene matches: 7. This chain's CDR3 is CATGTSGSPPDTQYF. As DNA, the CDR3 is TGTGCCACCGGGACTAGCGGGAGTCCCCCAGATACGCAGTATTTT.

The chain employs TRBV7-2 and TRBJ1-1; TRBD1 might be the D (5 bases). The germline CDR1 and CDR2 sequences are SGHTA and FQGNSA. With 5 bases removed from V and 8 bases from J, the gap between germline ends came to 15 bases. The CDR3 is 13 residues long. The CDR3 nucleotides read TGTGCCAGCAGCCTCAGACAGAGCATCGAAGCTTTCTTT. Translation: CASSLRQSIEAFF.

In DNA, the CDR3 is TGTGCCAGCAGTGTTTCAGGGGGGAATCAGCCCCAGCATTTT. Its translation is CASSVSGGNQPQHF. This rearrangement joins TRBV6-4 to TRBJ1-5; 7 nucleotides agree with TRBD1. CDR1 is MRHNA and CDR2 is SNTAGT in the germline V gene. This CDR3 has 14 residues. V was clipped by 4 bases and J by 4 bases; unmatched bases: 4.

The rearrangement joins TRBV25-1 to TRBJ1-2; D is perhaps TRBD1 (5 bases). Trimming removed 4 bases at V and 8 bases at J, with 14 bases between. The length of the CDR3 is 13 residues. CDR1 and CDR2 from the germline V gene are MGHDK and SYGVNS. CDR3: CASSAGQPRGYTF. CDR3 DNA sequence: TGTGCCAGCAGTGCCGGACAACCAAGGGGCTACACCTTC.

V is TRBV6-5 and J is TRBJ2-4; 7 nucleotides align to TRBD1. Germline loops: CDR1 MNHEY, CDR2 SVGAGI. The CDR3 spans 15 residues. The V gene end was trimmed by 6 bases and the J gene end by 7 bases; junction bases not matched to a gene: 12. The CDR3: CASSRQGGKGNIQYF. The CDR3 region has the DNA TGTGCCAGCAGCCGACAGGGTGGGAAAGGGAACATTCAGTACTTC.

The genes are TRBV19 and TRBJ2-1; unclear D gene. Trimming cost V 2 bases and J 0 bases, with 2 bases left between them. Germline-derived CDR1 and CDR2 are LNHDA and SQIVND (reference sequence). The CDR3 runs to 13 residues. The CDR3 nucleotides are TGTGCCAGTAGTATACACTCCTACAATGAGCAGTTCTTC. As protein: CASSIHSYNEQFF.

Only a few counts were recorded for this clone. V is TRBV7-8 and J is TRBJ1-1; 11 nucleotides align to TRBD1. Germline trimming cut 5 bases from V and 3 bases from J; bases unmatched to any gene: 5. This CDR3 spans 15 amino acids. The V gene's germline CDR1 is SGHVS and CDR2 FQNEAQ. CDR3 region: CASSRRTGGYTEAFF. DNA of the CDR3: TGTGCCAGCAGCCGGCGGACAGGGGGCTACACTGAAGCTTTCTTT.

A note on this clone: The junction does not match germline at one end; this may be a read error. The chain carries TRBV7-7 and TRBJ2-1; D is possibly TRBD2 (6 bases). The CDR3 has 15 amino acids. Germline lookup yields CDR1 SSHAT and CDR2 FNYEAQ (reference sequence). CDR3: CASSLDGGKINEQFF. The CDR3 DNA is TGTGCTAGCAGCTTAGATGGCGGGAAAATCAATGAGCAGTTCTTC.

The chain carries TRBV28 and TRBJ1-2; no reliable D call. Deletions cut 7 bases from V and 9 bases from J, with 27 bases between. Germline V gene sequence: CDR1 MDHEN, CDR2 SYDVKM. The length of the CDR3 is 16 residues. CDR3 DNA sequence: TGTGCCAGCAAAGGTGCTAGTTATCTTTCTTTTCAAAGCTACACCTTC. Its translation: CASKGASYLSFQSYTF.

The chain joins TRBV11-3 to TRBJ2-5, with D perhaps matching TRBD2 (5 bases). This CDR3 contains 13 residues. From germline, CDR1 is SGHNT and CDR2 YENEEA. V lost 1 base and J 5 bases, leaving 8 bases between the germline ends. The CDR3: CASSLAGWETQYF. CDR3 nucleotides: TGTGCCAGCAGCTTAGCGGGATGGGAGACCCAGTACTTC.

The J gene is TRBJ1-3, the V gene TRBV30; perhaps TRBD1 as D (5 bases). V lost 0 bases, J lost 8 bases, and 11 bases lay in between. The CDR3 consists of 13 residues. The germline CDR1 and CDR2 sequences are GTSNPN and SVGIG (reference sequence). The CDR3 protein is CAWSVQGADTIYF. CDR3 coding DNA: TGTGCCTGGAGTGTACAAGGGGCTGACACCATATATTTT.

DNA for the CDR3: TGTGCCAGCAGTTTAGGGACAGGGATGAGTCAGCCCCAGCATTTT. This sequence encodes CASSLGTGMSQPQHF. This sequence joins TRBV28 and TRBJ1-5, with 9 nucleotides matching TRBD1. The V gene's germline CDR1 is MDHEN and CDR2 SYDVKM. The CDR3 runs 15 residues. V shed 2 bases, J shed 6 bases, and the junction held 5 bases outside the gene matches.

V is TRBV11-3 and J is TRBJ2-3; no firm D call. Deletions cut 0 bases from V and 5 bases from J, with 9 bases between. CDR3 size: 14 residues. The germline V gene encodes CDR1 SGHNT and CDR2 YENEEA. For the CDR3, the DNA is TGTGCCAGCAGCTTAGATCAGAACCGAGATACGCAGTATTTT. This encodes CASSLDQNRDTQYF. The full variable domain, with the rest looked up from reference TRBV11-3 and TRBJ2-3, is EAGVVQSPRYKIIEKKQPVAFWCNPISGHNTLYWYLQNLGQGPELLIRYENEEAVDDSQLPKDRFSAERLKGVDSTLKIQPAELGDSAVYLCASSLDQNRDTQYFGPGTRLTVL.

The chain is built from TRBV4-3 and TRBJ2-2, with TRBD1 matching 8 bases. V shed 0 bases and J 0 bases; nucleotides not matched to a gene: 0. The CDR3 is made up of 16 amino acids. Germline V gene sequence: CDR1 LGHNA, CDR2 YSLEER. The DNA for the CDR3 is TGCGCCAGCAGCCAAGAACAGGGGGCGAACACCGGGGAGCTGTTTTTT. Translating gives CASSQEQGANTGELFF.

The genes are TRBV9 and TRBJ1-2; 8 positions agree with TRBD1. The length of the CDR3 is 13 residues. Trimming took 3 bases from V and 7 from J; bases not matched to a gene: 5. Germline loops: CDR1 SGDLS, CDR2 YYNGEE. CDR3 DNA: TGTGCCAGCAGCGCTATCGGGACAGGTGGCTACACCTTC. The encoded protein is CASSAIGTGGYTF.

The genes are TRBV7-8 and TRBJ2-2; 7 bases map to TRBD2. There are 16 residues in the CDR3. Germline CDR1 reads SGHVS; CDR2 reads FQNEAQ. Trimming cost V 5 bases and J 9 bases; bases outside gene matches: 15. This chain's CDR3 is CASSPPGGPGPRELFF. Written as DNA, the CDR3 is TGTGCCAGCAGCCCGCCGGGAGGACCTGGGCCCAGGGAGCTGTTTTTT. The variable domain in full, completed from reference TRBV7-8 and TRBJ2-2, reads GAGVSQSPRYKVAKRGQDVALRCDPISGHVSLFWYQQALGQGPEFLTYFQNEAQLDKSGLPSDRFFAERPEGSVSTLKIQRTQQEDSAVYLCASSPPGGPGPRELFFGEGSRLTVL.

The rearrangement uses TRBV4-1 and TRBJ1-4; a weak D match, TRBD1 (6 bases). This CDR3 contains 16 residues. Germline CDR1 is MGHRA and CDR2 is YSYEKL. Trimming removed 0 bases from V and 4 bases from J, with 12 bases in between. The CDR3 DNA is TGCGCCAGCAGCCAAGACAGGGGAAGACTTAATGAAAAACTGTTTTTT. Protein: CASSQDRGRLNEKLFF.

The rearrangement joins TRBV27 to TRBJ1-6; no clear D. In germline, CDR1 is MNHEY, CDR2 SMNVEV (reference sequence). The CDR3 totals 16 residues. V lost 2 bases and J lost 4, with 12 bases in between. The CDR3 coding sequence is TGTGCCAGCAGTTTAGCCTTGGCCGCTTATAATTCACCCCTCCACTTT. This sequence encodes CASSLALAAYNSPLHF.

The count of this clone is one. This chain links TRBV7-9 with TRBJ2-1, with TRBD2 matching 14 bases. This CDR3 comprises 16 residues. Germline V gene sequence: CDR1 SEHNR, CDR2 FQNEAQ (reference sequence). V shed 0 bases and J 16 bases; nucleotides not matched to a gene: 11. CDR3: CASSLAQRGLAGDDFF. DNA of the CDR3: TGTGCCAGCAGCTTAGCCCAAAGGGGACTAGCGGGAGATGATTTCTTC.

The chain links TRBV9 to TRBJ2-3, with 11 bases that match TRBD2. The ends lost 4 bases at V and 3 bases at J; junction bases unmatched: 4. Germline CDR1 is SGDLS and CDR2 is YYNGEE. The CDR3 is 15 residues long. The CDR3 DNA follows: TGTGCCAGCAGCTTAGCGGGGGGGCGGACAGATACGCAGTATTTT. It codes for CASSLAGGRTDTQYF.

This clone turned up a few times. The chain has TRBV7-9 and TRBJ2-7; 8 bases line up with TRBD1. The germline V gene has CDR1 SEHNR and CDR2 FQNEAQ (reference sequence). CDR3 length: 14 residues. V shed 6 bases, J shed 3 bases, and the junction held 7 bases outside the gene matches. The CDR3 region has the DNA TGTGCCAGCAGAGCACGAACAGGGGGCTACGAGCAGTACTTC. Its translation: CASRARTGGYEQYF.